The 23 T cell receptor beta chains below were found in one sample sequenced in a study of beta chain features in type 1 diabetes. Study findings and constraints: TCRB CDR3 length was moderately but significantly reduced in all four CD4+ subsets of Type 1 diabetes patients.

Antigens for these TCRs are unknown. The isolated RNA, all of it, was reverse transcribed, so expressed TCRB transcripts were what got sequenced. Generated by immunoSEQ multiplex PCR, the TCRdb table keeps only in-frame clones and is missing some. The sample carries 250,000 to 300,000 clones, approximately 15% recorded once. Sequencing used naive CD4+ T cells from blood. The receptors come from a young man with type 1 diabetes.

The table lists this clone with a few counts. V is TRBV30 and J is TRBJ2-7, with D possibly TRBD2 on 6 matching bases. Germline CDR1 and CDR2: GTSNPN and SVGIG (reference sequence). This CDR3 contains 14 residues. Trimming pared 0 bases from V and 4 bases from J, leaving 13 bases between. The CDR3 bases are TGTGCCTGGAGTGTAAACAGTGGGGGGTACGAGCAGTACTTC. The encoded protein is CAWSVNSGGYEQYF.

This clone was seen only a few times. The chain joins TRBV5-1 to TRBJ2-7; 9 nucleotides line up with TRBD1. The CDR3 has 14 residues. V lost 4 bases to trimming and J lost 2 bases; unmatched junction nucleotides: 4. The germline gives CDR1 SGHRS, CDR2 YFSETQ. Here the CDR3 DNA reads TGCGCCAGCAGCAAGGGACAGGGTCCCTACGAGCAGTACTTC. As protein: CASSKGQGPYEQYF.

The V and J genes are TRBV18 and TRBJ1-2, with 9 bases fitting TRBD1. The ends lost 3 bases at V and 7 bases at J; junction bases unmatched: 15. The CDR3 runs to 17 residues. Per germline, CDR1 KGHSH and CDR2 LQKENI. The CDR3 nucleotides are TGTGCCAGCTCACCGTTGGTTCCCGGGACAGGGTACCCTGGCTACACCTTC. This encodes CASSPLVPGTGYPGYTF.

This clone was counted only a few times. The V and J genes are TRBV9 and TRBJ2-2; TRBD1 agrees at 7 bases. The CDR3 spans 14 residues. Germline V gene sequence: CDR1 SGDLS, CDR2 YYNGEE. With 0 bases clipped from V and 6 bases from J, the junction kept 2 bases outside the gene matches. As DNA, the CDR3 is TGTGCCAGCAGCGTAGTCCAGGGGGCCGGGGAGCTGTTTTTT. The encoded protein is CASSVVQGAGELFF.

This clone appeared a few times. This chain joins TRBV7-2 and TRBJ1-1; D is undetermined. From germline, CDR1 is SGHTA and CDR2 FQGNSA. The CDR3 has 14 amino acids. V gave up 8 bases and J gave up 5 bases, with 18 bases separating them. In nucleotides, the CDR3 is TGTGCCAGCTCGCCGCGGGGAGGGCGAACTGAAGCTTTCTTT. Protein product: CASSPRGGRTEAFF.

V gene TRBV11-2 combines with J gene TRBJ2-3; 8 positions match TRBD1. The CDR3 has 17 residues. J lost 2 bases, V lost 3 bases, and 10 bases had no gene match. In germline, CDR1 is SGHAT, CDR2 FQNNGV. CDR3 DNA: TGTGCCAGCAGCTTCGCAGACAGGGGAGCCTACACAGATACGCAGTATTTT. Protein sequence: CASSFADRGAYTDTQYF. The full variable domain, completed using reference TRBV11-2 and TRBJ2-3, is EAGVAQSPRYKIIEKRQSVAFWCNPISGHATLYWYQQILGQGPKLLIQFQNNGVVDDSQLPKDRFSAERLKGVDSTLKIQPAKLEDSAVYLCASSFADRGAYTDTQYFGPGTRLTVL.

This clone was seen a handful of times. This sequence joins TRBV5-4 and TRBJ1-1, with D possibly being TRBD1 (5 bases). CDR1 is SGHNT and CDR2 is YYREEE in the germline V gene (reference sequence). V lost 2 bases, J lost 4 bases, and 30 bases lay in between. The CDR3 length is 20 residues. This chain's CDR3 is CASSFSLGPGASAGGTEAFF. The CDR3 coding sequence is TGTGCCAGCAGCTTCTCCTTAGGGCCCGGGGCCTCTGCCGGGGGCACTGAAGCTTTCTTT.

This clone has more than one count but fewer than ten. The V gene is TRBV4-3, the J gene TRBJ2-2; 14 bases agree with TRBD2. V lost 3 bases to trimming and J lost 6 bases; unmatched junction nucleotides: 3. Germline CDR1 LGHNA, CDR2 YSLEER. CDR3 length: 16 residues. Here the CDR3 reads CASSHRLAGGAGELFF. The CDR3 bases are TGCGCCAGCAGCCACCGACTAGCGGGAGGGGCCGGGGAGCTGTTTTTT.

There are a few counts of this clone. The chain recombines TRBV7-9 with TRBJ2-7; perhaps TRBD1 as D (6 bases). This CDR3 comprises 15 residues. Per the germline V gene, CDR1 is SEHNR and CDR2 is FQNEAQ (reference sequence). V shed 5 bases and J shed 3 bases, with 17 bases lying between them. CDR3: CASSPASGQYYEQYF. CDR3 DNA: TGTGCCAGCAGCCCTGCGTCCGGACAGTACTACGAGCAGTACTTC.

This clone was found a few times. The chain couples TRBV7-2 to TRBJ2-1, with 11 bases identical to TRBD2. V lost 0 bases to trimming and J lost 10 bases; unmatched junction nucleotides: 5. This CDR3 is 15 amino acids long. Per germline, CDR1 SGHTA and CDR2 FQGNSA. As DNA, the CDR3 is TGTGCCAGCAGCTTAGCGCGACTAGCGGGAAACGAGCAGTTCTTC. Translated, it gives CASSLARLAGNEQFF.

This clone has only a few counts. The genes are TRBV28 and TRBJ2-5; 8 bases are shared with TRBD1. Germline CDR1 is MDHEN and CDR2 is SYDVKM. V lost 5 bases and J lost 7; bases outside the gene matches: 6. The CDR3 is 13 amino acids. CDR3 in amino acids: CASSQDRVGTQYF. In DNA form, the CDR3 reads TGTGCCAGCAGTCAGGACAGGGTCGGGACCCAGTACTTC.

This clone was seen a few times. This chain connects TRBV20-1 to TRBJ2-5; D unclear. CDR1 is DFQATT, CDR2 SNEGSKA, per germline (reference sequence). Deletions cut 5 bases from V and 4 bases from J, with 8 bases between. The CDR3 length is 11 residues. The CDR3 is CSAAPGETQYF. The CDR3 nucleotides read TGCAGTGCTGCCCCGGGAGAGACCCAGTACTTC.

V and J are TRBV7-2 and TRBJ2-3; the D gene is possibly TRBD1 (5 bases). V lost 4 bases and J lost 0, with 11 bases in between. CDR3 size: 15 residues. In germline, CDR1 is SGHTA, CDR2 FQGNSA. CDR3: CASSYDSRSTDTQYF. The CDR3, as DNA: TGTGCCAGCAGCTACGACAGTCGTAGCACAGATACGCAGTATTTT.

This chain connects TRBV5-5 to TRBJ1-2; D not certain. CDR3 length: 13 amino acids. V lost 2 bases, J lost 7 bases, and 12 bases lay in between. Germline CDR1 SGHKS, CDR2 YYEKEE (reference sequence). Written as DNA, the CDR3 is TGTGCCAGCAGCTTCGAACCAACTATTGGCTACACCTTC. Protein product: CASSFEPTIGYTF.

The chain recombines TRBV4-3 with TRBJ2-1, with 7 bases that match TRBD2. The V segment lost 3 bases and the J segment 4 bases; nucleotides outside the gene matches: 9. The CDR3 extends over 16 amino acids. Per the germline V gene, CDR1 is LGHNA and CDR2 is YSLEER. This chain's CDR3 is CASSQIAGHGYNEQFF. The CDR3 coding sequence is TGCGCCAGCAGCCAGATAGCGGGCCACGGTTACAATGAGCAGTTCTTC.

The chain employs TRBV28 and TRBJ1-1, with D possibly TRBD1 on 6 matching bases. This CDR3 has 15 amino acids. V lost 4 bases and J 2 bases, leaving 14 bases between the germline ends. The germline gives CDR1 MDHEN, CDR2 SYDVKM. This chain's CDR3 is CASSSSGVGNTEAFF. In DNA form, the CDR3 reads TGTGCCAGCAGTTCGTCAGGGGTTGGCAACACTGAAGCTTTCTTT.

This clone was counted between two and nine times. The J gene is TRBJ2-4, the V gene TRBV7-2; 9 positions match TRBD2. Germline CDR1 is SGHTA and CDR2 is FQGNSA. This CDR3 has 16 amino acids. V lost 4 bases, J lost 2 bases, and 6 bases stayed unmatched. The CDR3 DNA sequence: TGTGCCAGCAGCTACCTAGCGGGATTAACCAAAAACATTCAGTACTTC. Translation: CASSYLAGLTKNIQYF.

This clone has more than one count but fewer than ten. The rearrangement joins TRBV9 to TRBJ1-5; 7 bases fit TRBD1. V was pared by 3 bases and J by 6 bases, with 6 bases of the junction left unmatched. The CDR3 sequence is 14 residues long. Germline CDR1 and CDR2: SGDLS and YYNGEE. The CDR3 DNA follows: TGTGCCAGCAGCGAGGGGACAGCGGGTCAGCCCCAGCATTTT. Translating it yields CASSEGTAGQPQHF.

V and J are TRBV4-1 and TRBJ2-1, with TRBD2 matching over 7 bases. The CDR3 covers 15 residues. The J segment lost 9 bases and the V segment lost 4 bases, leaving 12 bases of the junction unmatched. Germline lookup yields CDR1 MGHRA and CDR2 YSYEKL. The CDR3 reads CASSPGSGRVVEQFF. As DNA, the CDR3 is TGCGCCAGCAGCCCGGGGTCAGGGAGGGTTGTTGAGCAGTTCTTC.

The V and J genes are TRBV9 and TRBJ2-7; D unresolved. Germline V gives CDR1 SGDLS, CDR2 YYNGEE. V was trimmed by 2 bases and J by 6 bases, leaving 27 bases between them. CDR3 length: 18 residues. The CDR3 DNA sequence: TGTGCCAGCAGCGTGAGGCCCGTTGGTTCTCCTAAGGATGGCGAGCAGTACTTC. It yields the protein CASSVRPVGSPKDGEQYF.

This clone appeared a few times. This chain links TRBV16 with TRBJ2-1; a weak D match, TRBD2 (5 bases). V shed 4 bases and J shed 15 bases, with 13 bases lying between them. The CDR3 runs 11 residues. CDR1 and CDR2 (germline): KGHSY, FQNENV. CDR3 protein: CASSPGIGLFF. CDR3 nucleotide sequence: TGTGCCAGCAGCCCCGGGATTGGGCTGTTCTTC.

As to this clone: Other DNA sequences in the sample encode the same CDR3. This chain links TRBV9 with TRBJ1-1; TRBD1 agrees at 7 bases. The J segment lost 4 bases and the V segment lost 1 base, leaving 1 base of the junction unmatched. Germline CDR1 is SGDLS and CDR2 is YYNGEE. This CDR3 spans 13 amino acids. The CDR3: CASSVQGGTEAFF. CDR3 sequence (DNA): TGTGCCAGCAGCGTACAGGGGGGCACTGAAGCTTTCTTT.

The chain couples TRBV19 to TRBJ2-1, with D perhaps TRBD2 (5 bases). Trimming cost V 7 bases and J 5 bases, with 21 bases left between them. Per the germline V gene, CDR1 is LNHDA and CDR2 is SQIVND (reference sequence). The CDR3 totals 16 residues. The CDR3 coding sequence is TGTGCCAGTAAGCAGCGGATCGGCGGAGCTGACAATGAGCAGTTCTTC. Amino acid sequence: CASKQRIGGADNEQFF.